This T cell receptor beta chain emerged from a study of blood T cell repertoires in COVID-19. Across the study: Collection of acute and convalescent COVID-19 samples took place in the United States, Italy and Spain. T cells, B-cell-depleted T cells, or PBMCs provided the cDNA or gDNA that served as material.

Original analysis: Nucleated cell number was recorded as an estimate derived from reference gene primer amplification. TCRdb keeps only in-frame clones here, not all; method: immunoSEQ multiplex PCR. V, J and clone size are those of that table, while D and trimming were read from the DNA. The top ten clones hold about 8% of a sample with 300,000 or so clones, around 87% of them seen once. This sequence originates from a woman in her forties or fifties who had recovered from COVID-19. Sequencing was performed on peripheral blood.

The CDR3 DNA follows: TGTGCCAGCAGCTTAGGGCAGGGTTCTGAAGCTTTCTTT. Translating gives CASSLGQGSEAFF. The V call is TRBV7-2, the J call TRBJ1-1; TRBD1 might be the D (5 bases). V was trimmed by 1 base and J by 6 bases, leaving 9 bases between them. Germline-derived CDR1 and CDR2 are SGHTA and FQGNSA. The CDR3 is 13 residues long.